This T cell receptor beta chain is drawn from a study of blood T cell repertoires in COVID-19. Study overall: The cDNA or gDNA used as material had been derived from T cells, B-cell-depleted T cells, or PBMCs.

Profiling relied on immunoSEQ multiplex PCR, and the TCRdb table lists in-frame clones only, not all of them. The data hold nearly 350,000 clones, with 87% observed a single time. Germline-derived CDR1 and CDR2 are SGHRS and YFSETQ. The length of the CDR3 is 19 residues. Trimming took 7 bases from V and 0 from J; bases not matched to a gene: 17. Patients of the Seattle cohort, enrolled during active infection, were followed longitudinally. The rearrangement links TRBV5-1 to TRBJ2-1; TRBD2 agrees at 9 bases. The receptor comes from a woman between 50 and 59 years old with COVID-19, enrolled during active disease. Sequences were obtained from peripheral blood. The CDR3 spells CASGKKTSGSTSSYNEQFF. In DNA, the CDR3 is TGCGCCAGCGGCAAGAAGACTAGCGGAAGTACCAGCTCCTACAATGAGCAGTTCTTC.